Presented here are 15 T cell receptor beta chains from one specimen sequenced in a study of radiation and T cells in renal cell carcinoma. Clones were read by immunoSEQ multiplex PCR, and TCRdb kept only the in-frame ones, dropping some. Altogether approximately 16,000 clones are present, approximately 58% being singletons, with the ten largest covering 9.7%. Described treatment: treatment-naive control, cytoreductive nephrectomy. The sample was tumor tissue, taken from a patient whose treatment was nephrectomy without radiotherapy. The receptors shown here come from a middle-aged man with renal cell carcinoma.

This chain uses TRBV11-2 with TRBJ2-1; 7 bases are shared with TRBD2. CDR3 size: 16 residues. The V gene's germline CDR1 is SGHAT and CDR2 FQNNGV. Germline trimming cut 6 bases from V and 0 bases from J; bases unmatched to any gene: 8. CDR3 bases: TGTGCCAGCAGGGGGGGGACTGGTAGCTCCTACAATGAGCAGTTCTTC. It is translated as CASRGGTGSSYNEQFF.

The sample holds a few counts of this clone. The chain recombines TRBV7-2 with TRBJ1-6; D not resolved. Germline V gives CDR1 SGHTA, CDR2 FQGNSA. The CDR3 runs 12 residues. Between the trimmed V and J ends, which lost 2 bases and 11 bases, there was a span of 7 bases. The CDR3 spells CASSLYGTPLHF. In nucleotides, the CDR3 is TGTGCCAGCAGCTTATATGGAACACCCCTCCACTTT. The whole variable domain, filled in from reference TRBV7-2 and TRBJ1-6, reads GAGVSQSPSNKVTEKGKDVELRCDPISGHTALYWYRQSLGQGLEFLIYFQGNSAPDKSGLPSDRFSAERTGGSVSTLTIQRTQQEDSAVYLCASSLYGTPLHFGNGTRLTVT.

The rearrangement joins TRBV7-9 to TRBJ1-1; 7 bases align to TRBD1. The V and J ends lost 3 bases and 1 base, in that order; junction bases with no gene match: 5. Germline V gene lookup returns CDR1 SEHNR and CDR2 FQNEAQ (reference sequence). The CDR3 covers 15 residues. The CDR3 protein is CASSLGQTGNTEAFF. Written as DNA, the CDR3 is TGTGCCAGCAGCTTGGGACAGACGGGGAACACTGAAGCTTTCTTT.

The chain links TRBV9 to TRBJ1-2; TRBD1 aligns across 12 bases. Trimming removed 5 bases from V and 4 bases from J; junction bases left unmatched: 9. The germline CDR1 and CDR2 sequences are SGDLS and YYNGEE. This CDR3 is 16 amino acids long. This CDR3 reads CASSTPGTGGRYGYTF. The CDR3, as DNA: TGTGCCAGCAGTACACCCGGGACAGGGGGCCGCTATGGCTACACCTTC.

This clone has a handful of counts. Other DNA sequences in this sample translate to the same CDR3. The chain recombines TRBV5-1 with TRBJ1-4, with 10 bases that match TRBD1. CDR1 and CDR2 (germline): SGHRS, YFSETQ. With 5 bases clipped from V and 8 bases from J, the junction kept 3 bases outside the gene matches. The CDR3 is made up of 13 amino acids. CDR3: CASRRTGGEKLFF. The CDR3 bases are TGCGCCAGCAGGAGGACAGGGGGGGAAAAACTGTTTTTT.

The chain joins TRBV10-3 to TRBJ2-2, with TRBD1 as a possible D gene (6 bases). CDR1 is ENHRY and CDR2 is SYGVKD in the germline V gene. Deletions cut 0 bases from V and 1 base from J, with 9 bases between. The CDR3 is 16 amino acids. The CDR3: CAISESSTGNTGELFF. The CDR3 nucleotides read TGTGCCATCAGTGAGTCTTCGACAGGGAACACCGGGGAGCTGTTTTTT.

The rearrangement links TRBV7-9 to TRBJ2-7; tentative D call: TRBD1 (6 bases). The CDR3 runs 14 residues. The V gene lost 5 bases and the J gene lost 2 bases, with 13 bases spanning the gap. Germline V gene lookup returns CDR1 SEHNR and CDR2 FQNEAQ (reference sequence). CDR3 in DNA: TGTGCCAGCAGCCAGACTCGGGACACCTACGAGCAGTACTTC. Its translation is CASSQTRDTYEQYF.

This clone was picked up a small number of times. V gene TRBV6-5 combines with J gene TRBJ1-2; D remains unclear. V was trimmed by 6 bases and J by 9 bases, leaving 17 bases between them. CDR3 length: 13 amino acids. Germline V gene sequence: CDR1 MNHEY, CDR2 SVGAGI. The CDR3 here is CASSSVEGNRYTF. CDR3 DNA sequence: TGTGCCAGCAGCTCAGTAGAGGGTAATCGCTACACCTTC.

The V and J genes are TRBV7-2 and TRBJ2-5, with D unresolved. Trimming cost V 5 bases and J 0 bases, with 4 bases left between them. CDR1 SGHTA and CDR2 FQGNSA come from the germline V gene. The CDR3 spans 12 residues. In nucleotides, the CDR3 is TGTGCCAGCAGCACGTACCAAGAGACCCAGTACTTC. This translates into CASSTYQETQYF.

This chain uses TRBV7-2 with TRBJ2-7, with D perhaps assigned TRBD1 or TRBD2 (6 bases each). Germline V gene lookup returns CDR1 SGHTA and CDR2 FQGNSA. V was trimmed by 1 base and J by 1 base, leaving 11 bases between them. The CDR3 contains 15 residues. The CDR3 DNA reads TGTGCCAGCAGCTTAGAGGGGGGCAGGTCCTACGAGCAGTACTTC. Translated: CASSLEGGRSYEQYF.

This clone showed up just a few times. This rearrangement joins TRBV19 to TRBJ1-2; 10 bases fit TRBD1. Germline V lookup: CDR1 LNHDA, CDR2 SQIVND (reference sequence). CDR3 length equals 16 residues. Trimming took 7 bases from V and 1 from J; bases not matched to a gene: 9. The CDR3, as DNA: TGTGCCAGTACCACCGGGACAGGGGCGAATAACTATGGCTACACCTTC. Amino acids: CASTTGTGANNYGYTF. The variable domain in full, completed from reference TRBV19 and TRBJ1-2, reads DGGITQSPKYLFRKEGQNVTLSCEQNLNHDAMYWYRQDPGQGLRLIYYSQIVNDFQKGDIAEGYSVSREKKESFPLTVTSAQKNPTAFYLCASTTGTGANNYGYTFGSGTRLTVV.

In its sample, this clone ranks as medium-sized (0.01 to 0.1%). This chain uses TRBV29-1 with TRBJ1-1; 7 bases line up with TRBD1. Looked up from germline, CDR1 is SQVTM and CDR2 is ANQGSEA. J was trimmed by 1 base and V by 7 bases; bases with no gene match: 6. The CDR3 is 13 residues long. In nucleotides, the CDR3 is TGCAGCGAGACCGGGACAGCGAACACTGAAGCTTTCTTT. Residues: CSETGTANTEAFF.

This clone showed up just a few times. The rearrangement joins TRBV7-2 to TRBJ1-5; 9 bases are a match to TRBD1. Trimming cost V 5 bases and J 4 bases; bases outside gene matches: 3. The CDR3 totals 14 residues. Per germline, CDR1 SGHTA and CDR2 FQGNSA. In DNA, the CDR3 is TGTGCCAGCAGCCTGGGACAGGGAAATCAGCCCCAGCATTTT. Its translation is CASSLGQGNQPQHF.

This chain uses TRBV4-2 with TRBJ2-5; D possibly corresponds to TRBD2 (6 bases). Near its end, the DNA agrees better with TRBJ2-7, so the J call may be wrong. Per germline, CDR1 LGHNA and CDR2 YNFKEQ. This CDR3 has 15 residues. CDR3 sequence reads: CASSLPQGGIHEQYF. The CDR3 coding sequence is TGTGCCAGCAGCCTCCCCCAGGGAGGTATCCACGAGCAGTACTTC.

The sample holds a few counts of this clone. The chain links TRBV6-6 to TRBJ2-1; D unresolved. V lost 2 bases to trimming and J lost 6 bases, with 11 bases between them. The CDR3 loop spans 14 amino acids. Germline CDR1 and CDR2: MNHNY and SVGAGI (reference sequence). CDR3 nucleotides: TGTGCCAGCAGTTACGGTTCCGGGCGCAATGAGCAGTTCTTC. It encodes CASSYGSGRNEQFF.